This T cell receptor beta chain was observed in a study of cytomegalovirus exposure and HLA in healthy donors. Study results and limitations: One later analysis reportedly identified an Asian-associated ancestry cluster that showed fewer N-insertions than the approximately 710-donor mean. A later analysis found most CMV-associated TCR beta chains apparently HLA-restricted. Accurate prediction of HLA-A and HLA-B alleles (for most subjects) was reportedly achieved from TCR beta sequences. A further, later analysis showed that HLA-associated TCR beta chains (compared with equally common others) were more clonally expanded.

The germline CDR1 and CDR2 sequences are MNHEY and SVGAGI. The CDR3 spans 15 residues. V lost 6 bases to trimming and J lost 4 bases, with 15 bases between them. PCR was performed using 60 Vbeta and 13 Jbeta primers. The repertoire was sequenced with immunoSEQ multiplex PCR; TCRdb's copy has only in-frame clones and lacks some. The table shows some 170,000 clones, with 70% to 80% occurring only once. With regard to this clone: Its antigen is still unknown.

The clonotype originates from a man aged 35-49 years in good health and CMV-seronegative. V is TRBV6-5 and J is TRBJ2-2, with D tentatively TRBD1 (5 bases). The sample consisted of PBMCs. Here the CDR3 DNA reads TGTGCCAGCAGCCCCAGGGTGATGGGCACCGGGGAGCTGTTTTTT. It codes for CASSPRVMGTGELFF.